The 11 T cell receptor beta chains in this list originate from one sample, sequenced in a study of blood T cell repertoires in COVID-19. The method was immunoSEQ multiplex PCR; TCRdb's version includes in-frame clones alone and lacks a portion of them. The sample includes about 84,000 clones, over 65% of them seen just once. The sample taken for sequencing was peripheral blood. The source is a man aged 45 to 65 with active or convalescent COVID-19.

There are a few counts of this clone. This chain joins TRBV5-1 and TRBJ2-1; TRBD2 agrees at 7 bases. Trimming at V came to 2 bases and at J to 6 bases, leaving 5 bases not matched to a gene. This CDR3 spans 14 amino acids. Germline CDR1 and CDR2: SGHRS and YFSETQ. DNA of the CDR3: TGCGCCAGCAGCTTTACCGGGACTATCAATGAGCAGTTCTTC. It yields the protein CASSFTGTINEQFF.

V is TRBV7-2 and J is TRBJ2-4, with 7 positions matching TRBD1. Germline V gene lookup returns CDR1 SGHTA and CDR2 FQGNSA. The CDR3 spans 18 residues. V shed 1 base and J 0 bases; nucleotides not matched to a gene: 9. This CDR3 reads CASSLGSTGFGAKNIQYF. The CDR3 nucleotides read TGTGCCAGCAGCTTAGGATCGACAGGGTTTGGAGCCAAAAACATTCAGTACTTC.

This sequence joins TRBV25-1 and TRBJ2-7, with a tentative D call TRBD1 (6 bases). V shed 7 bases and J shed 4 bases, with 17 bases lying between them. The CDR3 runs to 14 residues. Germline values: CDR1 MGHDK, CDR2 SYGVNS. CDR3 sequence reads: CASTPGGGQYEQYF. The CDR3 DNA reads TGTGCCAGCACCCCGGGTGGCGGACAGTACGAGCAGTACTTC.

The rearrangement links TRBV5-4 to TRBJ2-3; D gene uncertain. Trimming cost V 6 bases and J 1 base, with 12 bases left between them. The CDR3 sequence is 14 residues long. Germline V lookup: CDR1 SGHNT, CDR2 YYREEE (reference sequence). The CDR3: CASTRDRGTDTQYF. The CDR3 DNA follows: TGTGCCAGCACTCGAGATCGGGGCACAGATACGCAGTATTTT. The variable domain in full, completed from reference TRBV5-4 and TRBJ2-3, reads ETGVTQSPTHLIKTRGQQVTLRCSSQSGHNTVSWYQQALGQGPQFIFQYYREEENGRGNFPPRFSGLQFPNYSSELNVNALELDDSALYLCASTRDRGTDTQYFGPGTRLTVL.

V usage is TRBV18 and J usage is TRBJ1-2; 8 bases are shared with TRBD1. CDR1 and CDR2 from the germline V gene are KGHSH and LQKENI. The CDR3 has 18 residues. With V trimmed by 2 bases and J by 3 bases, 14 bases remained unmatched. The CDR3 DNA follows: TGTGCCAGCTCACCAAAGAATCAGGCAGGGGGCAACTACTATGGCTACACCTTC. Translation gives CASSPKNQAGGNYYGYTF.

The V gene is TRBV19, the J gene TRBJ2-2; D is undetermined. The CDR3 is 11 amino acids. With 10 bases removed from V and 3 bases from J, the gap between germline ends came to 6 bases. In germline, CDR1 is LNHDA, CDR2 SQIVND (reference sequence). Here the CDR3 DNA reads TGTGCCACCTCCTACACCGGGGAGCTGTTTTTT. This gives the protein CATSYTGELFF.

The chain combines TRBV24-1 with TRBJ2-3; 7 bases match TRBD1. Germline CDR1 KGHDR, CDR2 SFDVKD. The junction had 16 bases not matched to a gene; V was cut back by 4 bases and J by 4 bases. There are 18 residues in the CDR3. CDR3 DNA sequence: TGTGCCACCAGTGACGACAGGGAAGGAACTGGCCGACCAGATACGCAGTATTTT. As protein: CATSDDREGTGRPDTQYF.

The CDR3 region has the DNA TGTGCCAGTAGTATGGGAATAGCGGGGTACACCGGGGAGCTGTTTTTT. Its translation is CASSMGIAGYTGELFF. The gene calls are TRBV19 and TRBJ2-2, with 8 bases matching TRBD2. The junction had 6 bases not matched to a gene; V was cut back by 3 bases and J by 3 bases. The germline V gene has CDR1 LNHDA and CDR2 SQIVND (reference sequence). CDR3 length: 16 residues. The variable domain in full, with the rest retrieved from reference TRBV19 and TRBJ2-2, is DGGITQSPKYLFRKEGQNVTLSCEQNLNHDAMYWYRQDPGQGLRLIYYSQIVNDFQKGDIAEGYSVSREKKESFPLTVTSAQKNPTAFYLCASSMGIAGYTGELFFGEGSRLTVL.

V and J are TRBV30 and TRBJ1-2, with TRBD1 as a possible D gene (6 bases). In germline, CDR1 is GTSNPN, CDR2 SVGIG (reference sequence). The CDR3 runs 14 residues. V was shortened by 3 bases and J by 7 bases, with 18 bases between the two germline ends. The CDR3 nucleotides read TGTGCCTGGAGCCCCGACAGGAGGTCATTTGGCTACACCTTC. Translated: CAWSPDRRSFGYTF.

The rearrangement uses TRBV29-1 and TRBJ1-5; 9 nucleotides line up with TRBD1. Germline V CDR1 and CDR2: SQVTM, ANQGSEA. V lost 6 bases, J lost 6 bases, and 6 bases stayed unmatched. This CDR3 is built from 13 residues. CDR3 in DNA: TGCAGCGTACTGGGACAGGGAGGTCAGCCCCAGCATTTT. It specifies CSVLGQGGQPQHF.

The V gene is TRBV25-1, the J gene TRBJ1-1; possibly TRBD1 for D (6 bases). Trimming removed 7 bases from V and 3 bases from J, with 18 bases in between. Germline assignment: CDR1 MGHDK and CDR2 SYGVNS. CDR3 size: 15 residues. This CDR3 reads CASTEGQGRDTEAFF. The DNA for the CDR3 is TGTGCCAGCACCGAAGGCCAGGGGCGGGACACTGAAGCTTTCTTT.